This T cell receptor (beta chain) is drawn from a study of CD8 T cells in ankylosing spondylitis. Study results and caveats: Prior work had noted some motif variants in reactive arthritis blood and synovial fluid. Disease-linked clones were reportedly significantly enriched in matched ankylosing spondylitis synovial fluid. Typical of ankylosing spondylitis blood, it appeared, was a TCR beta motif of several highly homologous variants. Those disease-linked clones were CD8+; they were also relatively rare in peripheral blood.

Turning to this clonotype: Its antigen is currently unknown.

V was clipped by 6 bases and J by 4 bases; unmatched bases: 6. Germline assignment: CDR1 DFQATT and CDR2 SNEGSKA (reference sequence). CDR3 length: 14 amino acids. Using quantitative 5'-RACE with molecular barcodes, the authors made TCR beta libraries. TCRdb used MiXCR to reprocess the 5' RACE reads, holding one entry per CDR3 protein. The data hold roughly 470,000 distinct CDR3 sequences, with roughly 25% observed a single time. The rearrangement links TRBV20-1 to TRBJ2-3; 11 bases map to TRBD2. The sequence was obtained from a male donor with ankylosing spondylitis. Sequencing input: blood, either unsorted or a sorted T cell fraction (not recorded which). This CDR3 is CSAPLAGGADTQYF. The CDR3 DNA reads as TGCAGTGCACCTCTAGCGGGAGGCGCAGATACGCAGTATTTT.